The rows below give T cell receptor beta chains drawn from one sample of a study of cytomegalovirus exposure and HLA in healthy donors. Sequencing used immunoSEQ multiplex PCR; TCRdb keeps in-frame clones, though not all of them. The sample records around 99,000 clones, approximately 81% being singletons. The sample consisted of PBMCs. These TCRs come from a woman aged 25 to 39 in good health and CMV-seronegative. Both conserved end residues are part of each CDR3. Rows give clone size only sometimes, using once, few, many, or a class for an expanded clone.

clone size	V gene	J gene	CDR3 protein
NA	TRBV29-1	TRBJ2-2	CSVFGDNTGELFF
few	TRBV5-4	TRBJ2-7	CASSSGTPVF
NA	TRBV6-1	TRBJ1-3	CASSERGDLSGNTIYF
NA	TRBV5-1	TRBJ2-5	CASKNTLAPQETQYF
NA	TRBV5-1	TRBJ2-1	CASSLSAGGGYNEQFF
once	TRBV4-3	TRBJ1-2	CASSQEGTAVGYTF
NA	TRBV4-1	TRBJ2-7	CASSQALDRGTYEQYF
NA	TRBV5-1	TRBJ2-2	CASSLQGGTGELFF
NA	TRBV6-5	TRBJ2-7	CASKRQGADEQYF
once	TRBV7-9	TRBJ1-3	CASSSQVGNTIYF
NA	TRBV4-3	TRBJ2-7	CASSQGSNGYEQYF
NA	TRBV18	TRBJ2-5	CASSPTLQETQYF
NA	TRBV14	TRBJ1-4	CASSQWQGADRGEKLFF
NA	TRBV9	TRBJ2-4	CASSPGLAGGAAKNIQYF
NA	TRBV28	TRBJ2-7	CASSTSGSDEQYF
NA	TRBV10-3	TRBJ2-7	CAISESGPPGSEAYEQYF
NA	TRBV19	TRBJ2-4	CASSISGIAKNIQYF
NA	TRBV9	TRBJ2-1	CASSVAGGSYYNEQFF
NA	TRBV6-5	TRBJ1-5	CASSYSVGLQPQHF
NA	TRBV7-6	TRBJ2-3	CASTSGGTDTQYF
NA	TRBV6-5	TRBJ1-4	CASSRGSSDEKLFF
NA	TRBV27	TRBJ2-1	CASSLTSSFYNEQFF
NA	TRBV4-1	TRBJ2-7	CASSLLAGTTYEQYF
few	TRBV11-1	TRBJ2-7	CASSRTGYEQYF
NA	TRBV7-2	TRBJ1-2	CASSLDRYGYTF
NA	TRBV5-1	TRBJ2-7	CASSLVGGRSYEQYF
NA	TRBV30	TRBJ2-7	CAWSSTAGQYF
few	TRBV6-5	TRBJ1-1	CASSYSPDRAAFF
NA	TRBV13	TRBJ2-7	CASSLRTPPYEQYF
NA	TRBV29-1	TRBJ1-1	CSSETGQEAFF
NA	TRBV2	TRBJ2-2	CASRVQAGVTGELFF
NA	TRBV7-2	TRBJ2-7	CASSSHRDYPYEQYF
NA	TRBV10-3	TRBJ2-5	CAIRTGGFQYF
NA	TRBV5-6	TRBJ1-2	CASSLGTGSTEDGYTF
NA	TRBV18	TRBJ1-1	CASSPFGTENTEAFF
NA	TRBV5-1	TRBJ2-1	CASSLALAGGLALGEQFF
NA	TRBV5-4	TRBJ1-5	CASSLPDQPQHF
NA	TRBV27	TRBJ1-4	CASSKDRHRRLFF
NA	TRBV6-4	TRBJ1-2	CASSDRPGGYTF
NA	TRBV28	TRBJ1-2	CASSLFARKAYGYTF
NA	TRBV5-6	TRBJ2-3	CASSLWTGARQSTDTQYF
once	TRBV28	TRBJ2-7	CASSLSARSREQYF
NA	TRBV7-2	TRBJ2-3	CASSSQPGLQYTDTQYF
once	TRBV21-1	TRBJ1-4	CASSVQSTNEKLFF
NA	TRBV5-1	TRBJ1-2	CASSFSPYGWRGYTF
NA	TRBV19	TRBJ1-1	CASGQSLVMGKAFF
few	TRBV27	TRBJ1-6	CASSPAGTTNSPLHF
once	TRBV19	TRBJ2-3	CASSIHTDTQYF
NA	TRBV7-2	TRBJ2-1	CASRDGGLAFNNEQFF
NA	TRBV7-9	TRBJ2-7	CASSRGGTYYEQYF
NA	TRBV7-2	TRBJ2-1	CASSPFSAVQFF
NA	TRBV6-1	TRBJ2-3	CASSAHRGEKDTQYF
NA	TRBV5-4	TRBJ2-1	CASSLDGTSGYNEQFF
few	TRBV7-8	TRBJ1-2	CASSPGQGGNYGYTF
NA	TRBV5-1	TRBJ2-7	CASSPDRGNEQYF
NA	TRBV6-5	TRBJ1-1	CASSPLGENTEAFF
few	TRBV4-1	TRBJ1-3	CASSQPGQGAGGNTIYF
NA	TRBV5-6	TRBJ2-1	CASSSSGTSAYNEQFF